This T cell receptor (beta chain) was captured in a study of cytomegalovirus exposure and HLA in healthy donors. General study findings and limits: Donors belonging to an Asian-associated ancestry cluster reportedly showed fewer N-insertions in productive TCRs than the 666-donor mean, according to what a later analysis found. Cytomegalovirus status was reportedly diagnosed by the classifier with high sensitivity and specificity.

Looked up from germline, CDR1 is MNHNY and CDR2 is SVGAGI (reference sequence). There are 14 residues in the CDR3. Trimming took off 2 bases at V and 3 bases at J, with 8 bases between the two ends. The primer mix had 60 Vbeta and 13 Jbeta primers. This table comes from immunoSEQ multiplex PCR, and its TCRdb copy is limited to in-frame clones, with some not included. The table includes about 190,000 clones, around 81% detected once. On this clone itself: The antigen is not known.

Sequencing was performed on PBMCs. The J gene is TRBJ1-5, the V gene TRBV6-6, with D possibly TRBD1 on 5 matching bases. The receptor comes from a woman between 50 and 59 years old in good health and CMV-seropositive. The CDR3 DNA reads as TGTGCCAGCAGTTACGGGGGGAACAATCAGCCCCAGCATTTT. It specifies CASSYGGNNQPQHF.